This T cell receptor beta chain appears in the sequencing data of a study of CD8 T cells in Susac syndrome. Points on this clonotype: Its antigen is undetermined.

With random hexamers, 0.5 to 1 ug RNA was reverse transcribed. TCRdb re-called the immunoSEQ multiplex PCR reads with MiXCR, one entry per CDR3 protein. This table has about 180,000 distinct CDR3 sequences, over 90% appearing once. Study-wide results and caveats: The CD4+ T cell repertoires in Susac syndrome were not clonally expanded.

Diagnostic criteria defined recently for definite or probable disease were met by the Susac syndrome patients. Germline V lookup: CDR1 SGHRS, CDR2 YFSETQ. CDR3 length: 13 amino acids. V was trimmed by 7 bases and J by 2 bases, leaving 12 bases between them. The clonotype originates from a human donor with Susac syndrome. The rearrangement joins TRBV5-1 to TRBJ1-1; D possibly corresponds to TRBD1 (6 bases). The sequencing sample was made of CD4+ T cells from PBMCs. CDR3 DNA: TGCGCCAGCCGTGTACAGGGAAACACTGAAGCTTTCTTT. Protein: CASRVQGNTEAFF.